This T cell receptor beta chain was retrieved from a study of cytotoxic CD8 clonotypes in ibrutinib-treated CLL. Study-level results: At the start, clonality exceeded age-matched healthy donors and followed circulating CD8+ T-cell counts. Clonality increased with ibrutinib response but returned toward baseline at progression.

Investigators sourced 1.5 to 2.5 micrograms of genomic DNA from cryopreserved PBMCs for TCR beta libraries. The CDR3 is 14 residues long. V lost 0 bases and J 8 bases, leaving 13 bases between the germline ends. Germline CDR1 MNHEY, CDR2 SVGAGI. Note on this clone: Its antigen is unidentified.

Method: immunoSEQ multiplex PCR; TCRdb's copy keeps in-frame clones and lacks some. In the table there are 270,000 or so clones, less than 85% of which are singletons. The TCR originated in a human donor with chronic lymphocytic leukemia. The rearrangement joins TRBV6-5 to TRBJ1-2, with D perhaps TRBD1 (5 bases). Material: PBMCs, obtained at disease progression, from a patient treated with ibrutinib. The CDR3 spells CASSYSAGPGGYTF. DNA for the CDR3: TGTGCCAGCAGTTACTCGGCAGGGCCCGGGGGCTACACCTTC.